This T cell receptor (beta chain) was captured in a study of blood T cell repertoires in COVID-19. Background on the study: The analysed material was cDNA or gDNA that came from T cells, B-cell-depleted T cells, or PBMCs.

Between the trimmed V and J ends, which lost 9 bases and 2 bases, there was a span of 6 bases. The V gene's germline CDR1 is SNHLY and CDR2 FYNNEI. This CDR3 has 11 residues. Clones were read by immunoSEQ multiplex PCR, and TCRdb kept only the in-frame ones, dropping some. The data show about 360,000 clones, around 88% seen once. The V gene is TRBV2, the J gene TRBJ2-3; D uncertain. The clonotype was recovered from a woman aged 60-75 years with COVID-19, enrolled during active disease. Sequencing was performed on peripheral blood. The CDR3 reads CASMSTDTQYF. The CDR3 region has the DNA TGTGCCAGTATGTCCACAGATACGCAGTATTTT. Filled out from reference TRBV2 and TRBJ2-3, the complete variable domain reads EPEVTQTPSHQVTQMGQEVILRCVPISNHLYFYWYRQILGQKVEFLVSFYNNEISEKSEIFDDQFSVERPDGSNFTLKIRSTKLEDSAMYFCASMSTDTQYFGPGTRLTVL.